This section outlines one TCR beta chain sequence together with its context. Its antigen is currently unknown. This specimen belongs to a study of cytomegalovirus exposure and HLA in healthy donors. Study-wide findings and caveats: The study designated 150 to 200 TCR beta chains cytomegalovirus-associated.

The ends lost 5 bases at V and 3 bases at J; junction bases unmatched: 7. Germline V gives CDR1 SGHVS, CDR2 FQNEAQ. The length of the CDR3 is 15 residues. Primers included in the PCR were 60 Vbeta and 13 Jbeta primers. The repertoire was sequenced with immunoSEQ multiplex PCR; TCRdb's copy has only in-frame clones and lacks some. The sample yields around 210,000 clones, about 88% seen once. The V and J genes are TRBV7-8 and TRBJ2-1; TRBD1 aligns across 7 bases. The specimen was PBMCs. The sequence was collected from a girl aged 2 to 9 in good health and CMV-seronegative. Written as DNA, the CDR3 is TGTGCCAGCAGCGGAATCGGACAGGTCTACAATGAGCAGTTCTTC. Residues: CASSGIGQVYNEQFF.